This T cell receptor beta chain stems from a study of T-cell memory formation after mild COVID-19. On the study more broadly: TCR clusters were mostly confined to one donor each.

UMIs and sample barcodes were carried by the TCR alpha and TCR beta cDNA libraries that 5'RACE produced using constant-segment primers. TCRdb reprocessed the 5' RACE reads with MiXCR, giving one entry per CDR3 protein. The repertoire holds about 340,000 distinct CDR3 sequences, with roughly an eighth as singletons. Trimming left V 5 bases short and J 8 bases short, with 22 bases between. Germline V gives CDR1 LGHDT, CDR2 YNNKEL (reference sequence). The CDR3 spans 16 residues. The receptor comes from a man between 18 and 35 years old who had mild COVID-19 (a few samples of this study predate the infection). Cell type and time point are not known. The rearrangement uses TRBV3-1 and TRBJ2-1; perhaps D is TRBD1 or TRBD2 (5 bases each). The sequenced material came from PBMCs or a T cell subset sorted from them (not recorded which). The CDR3 region is CASSTRTGPKMDEQFF. CDR3 DNA sequence: TGTGCCAGCAGCACCCGGACGGGGCCAAAGATGGATGAGCAGTTCTTC.